These T cell receptor beta chains were read from a single sample in a study of shared clonotypes between healthy human individuals. Sequencing used immunoSEQ multiplex PCR; TCRdb keeps in-frame clones, though not all of them. The profile shows 470,000 or so clones, more than 65% of them singletons. Material: PBMCs. These receptors all come from a woman in her thirties or forties in good health. Some clones in this sample may be carry-over from other donors' samples. Both conserved end residues are part of each CDR3. The D gene is left open where the match is weak. Some rows mark clone size as missing; the rest say once, few, many or name a class of expanded clone.

D	V	J	size	DNA	CDR3
-	TRBV27	TRBJ1-2	-	TGTGCCAGCAGTTTATCCAGGGCCGCTTATGGCTACACCTTC	CASSLSRAAYGYTF
-	TRBV5-1	TRBJ1-2	-	TGCGCCAGCAGCCCTGGAGAACCTCATGGCTACACCTTC	CASSPGEPHGYTF
-	TRBV5-5	TRBJ1-4	-	TGTGCCAGCAGCTTTTACAGGGATAATGAAAAACTGTTTTTT	CASSFYRDNEKLFF
-	TRBV9	TRBJ2-7	once	TGTGCCAGCAGCCCTCCTGACGTGAGCTCCTACGAGCAGTACTTC	CASSPPDVSSYEQYF
-	TRBV9	TRBJ1-3	-	TGTGCCAGCAGCGTAGATACCGGGGCGGGAAACACCATATATTTT	CASSVDTGAGNTIYF
-	TRBV4-3	TRBJ1-4	-	TGCGCCAGCAGCCAAGATTCCACTAATGAAAAACTGTTTTTT	CASSQDSTNEKLFF
-	TRBV30	TRBJ2-2	-	TGTGCCTGGAGTGTTATGGGGAGGAACACCGGGGAGCTGTTTTTT	CAWSVMGRNTGELFF
TRBD1	TRBV7-6	TRBJ2-1	-	TGTGCCAGCAGCTTAGACAGGGGGCCCGGCAATGAGCAGTTCTTC	CASSLDRGPGNEQFF
-	TRBV2	TRBJ1-5	few	TGTGCCAGCAGCGGGGGAAATCAGCCCCAGCATTTT	CASSGGNQPQHF
-	TRBV19	TRBJ1-5	-	TGTGCCAGTAGTTGGTCGGATTATAGCAATCAGCCCCAGCATTTT	CASSWSDYSNQPQHF
-	TRBV27	TRBJ1-2	-	TGTGCCAGCAGTTTAGGCGGCAGATACTACACCTTC	CASSLGGRYYTF
-	TRBV2	TRBJ2-1	many	TGTGCCAGCAGTCCAACCTACAATGAGCAGTTCTTC	CASSPTYNEQFF
TRBD2	TRBV7-2	TRBJ2-1	-	TGTGCCAGCAGCTTAAGGATGCTAGCGGGAAACAATGAGCAGTTCTTC	CASSLRMLAGNNEQFF
TRBD2	TRBV29-1	TRBJ2-2	-	TGCGCGGGCGGGAGGGACGGGGAGCTGTTTTTT	CAGGRDGELFF
-	TRBV11-2	TRBJ2-2	-	TGTGCCAGCAGCCCTACGGCGGCCGGGGAGCTGTTTTTT	CASSPTAAGELFF
-	TRBV18	TRBJ2-7	-	TGTGCCAGCTCACCATTCAACAGGGCTGATGAGCAGTACTTC	CASSPFNRADEQYF
TRBD2	TRBV4-2	TRBJ2-5	-	TGTGCCAGCAGCCAAGATAATTCGTTCGGGCTAGCGGGAGTCCAGGAGACCCAGTACTTC	CASSQDNSFGLAGVQETQYF
-	TRBV29-1	TRBJ1-4	-	TGCAGCGTCGGTGGCAGGGATGAAAAACTGTTTTTT	CSVGGRDEKLFF
-	TRBV27	TRBJ2-3	-	TGTGCCAGCAGGGGACTGCGCCCGAGAGATACGCAGTATTTT	CASRGLRPRDTQYF
TRBD1	TRBV6-1	TRBJ2-3	-	TGTGCCAGCAGCTGGACAGGGGGGACAGATACGCAGTATTTT	CASSWTGGTDTQYF
-	TRBV28	TRBJ2-1	-	TGTGCCAGCAGTGGGGGCCGGAGCCGACACTTCAACAATGAGCAGTTCTTC	CASSGGRSRHFNNEQFF
-	TRBV2	TRBJ1-1	once	TGTGCCAGCATCTCGGGGGCAGGGAACACTGAAGCTTTCTTT	CASISGAGNTEAFF
-	TRBV7-2	TRBJ2-1	-	TGTGCCAGCAGCTTCCTGGACGGGGTCTCCTACAATGAGCAGTTCTTC	CASSFLDGVSYNEQFF
-	TRBV10-2	TRBJ1-1	-	TGCGCCAGCAGGAACACGAACACTGAAGCTTTCTTT	CASRNTNTEAFF
-	TRBV19	TRBJ2-7	-	TGTGCCAGTAGTAACGACCCGGGACGAGGCTCCTACGAGCAGTACTTC	CASSNDPGRGSYEQYF
TRBD2	TRBV19	TRBJ2-7	-	TGTGCCAGTAGAACCCCCACCCAGCGGGAGGCCCCACTCGGTGAGGATGAGGAGCAGTACTTC	CASRTPTQREAPLGEDEEQYF
-	TRBV30	TRBJ1-3	once	TGTGCCTGGAGTGTGTGGGGGGCTGGAAACACCATATATTTT	CAWSVWGAGNTIYF
-	TRBV7-6	TRBJ2-2	many	TGTGCCAGCAGCTTAATGGGCGGGACCAACACCGGGGAGCTGTTTTTT	CASSLMGGTNTGELFF